This T cell receptor beta chain stems from a study of shared clonotypes between healthy human individuals. Study summary: Donor composition was two women and three men, aged 18 to 49. Study-wide findings and caveats: The sampled material consisted only of blood, and tissue repertoires are likely to differ.

When replicate PCRs were run on sorted subsets, they used 150 to 250 ng DNA, about 30,000 T cell genomes. Sequenced by immunoSEQ multiplex PCR; TCRdb stores in-frame clones only, minus some. The sample shows around 1 million clones, less than 85% of them seen only once. In regard to this clone: Antigen: not known.

Germline assignment: CDR1 SGHRS and CDR2 YFSETQ. This CDR3 comprises 13 residues. Trimming pared 0 bases from V and 4 bases from J, leaving 4 bases between. The chain joins TRBV5-1 to TRBJ2-2; D gene uncertain. The material sequenced was memory CD4+ T cells sorted from blood. Subset defined: CD45RA-negative fraction. The origin of this receptor is a man between 18 and 35 years old in good health. CDR3 nucleotides: TGCGCCAGCAGCTTGGCAACCACCGGGGAGCTGTTTTTT. It specifies CASSLATTGELFF.